These T cell receptor beta chains were read from a single sample in a study of neurological immune-mediated disorders. MiXCR, applied by TCRdb to the 5' RACE reads, yields one record per CDR3 protein. Among under 40,000 distinct CDR3 sequences listed, about an eighth were seen once. The specimen sequenced was PBMCs. These receptors were obtained from a middle-aged woman in good health. Each CDR3 is given with its conserved first and last residue. D genes are given only for firm matches. Clone size is not always given. Where it is, it says once, few, many or a class for expanded clones.

>TRBJ2-5|TRBV12-3/TRBV12-4|many|NA
TGTGCCAGCAGTTTCACGGGAGAGACCCAGTACTTC
CASSFTGETQYF
>TRBJ2-1|TRBV7-2|many|TRBD2
TGTGCCAGCAGCTTAGTTCCAGCGGGAGGAGATGAGCAGTTCTTC
CASSLVPAGGDEQFF
>TRBJ1-4|TRBV14|many|TRBD1
TGTGCCAGCAGCCGAACCGGGACAGGGAAAGACGAAAAACTGTTTTTT
CASSRTGTGKDEKLFF
>TRBJ1-2|TRBV27|few|NA
TGTGCCAGCAGTTTGGAGGGGAGTCGCTATGGCTACACCTTC
CASSLEGSRYGYTF
>TRBJ2-7|TRBV18|many|TRBD2
TGTGCCAGCTCACCACCATCTAGCGGGGGGCGTTTTTCCTACGAGCAGTACTTC
CASSPPSSGGRFSYEQYF
>TRBJ2-2|TRBV4-3|many|TRBD1
TGCGCCAGCAGCTTATTCGGACAGGAGAACACCGGGGAGCTGTTTTTT
CASSLFGQENTGELFF
>TRBJ1-2|TRBV29-1|NA|TRBD1
TGCAGCGCTAACAGGGGAGAGAACTATGGCTACACCTTC
CSANRGENYGYTF
>TRBJ1-4|TRBV5-1|many|NA
TGCGCCAGCAGCCTCGGACGGTATAATGAAAAACTGTTTTTT
CASSLGRYNEKLFF
>TRBJ2-2|TRBV10-2|NA|NA
TGCGCCAGCAGTGAGTCGAGGGTTGGAACCGGGGAGCTGTTTTTT
CASSESRVGTGELFF
>TRBJ1-6|TRBV20-1|many|TRBD1
TGCAGTGCCAAAACCGCGGGACAGGGAAGTTCACCCCTCCACTTT
CSAKTAGQGSSPLHF
>TRBJ1-3|TRBV12-3/TRBV12-4|once|NA
TGTGCCAGCAGCGGGCCGGGCAGAGAAGGAAACACCATAAATTTT
CASSGPGREGNTINF
>TRBJ1-1|TRBV11-2|NA|NA
TGTGCCAGCAGCTTGACGCGTGAATTTGAAGCTTTCTTT
CASSLTREFEAFF
>TRBJ1-1|TRBV9|many|NA
TGTGCCAGCAGCGCACCGCGGGGGACGGAGGACCCCGCTGAAGCTTTCTTT
CASSAPRGTEDPAEAFF
>TRBJ2-1|TRBV15|many|NA
TGTGCCACGTCTAACAATGAGCAGTTCTTC
CATSNNEQFF
>TRBJ1-5|TRBV4-3|medium-sized|NA
TGCGCCAGCAGCCAAGACAGTGGTCAGCCCCAGCATTTT
CASSQDSGQPQHF
>TRBJ2-7|TRBV29-1|NA|TRBD2
TGCAGCGCGCTTGACGGGGGGACCTACGAGCAGTACTTC
CSALDGGTYEQYF
>TRBJ2-1|TRBV5-1|medium-sized|NA
TGCGCCAGCGCTGTAACAGGCTCCTACAATGAGCAGTTCTTC
CASAVTGSYNEQFF
>TRBJ1-1|TRBV5-1|many|NA
TGCGCCAGCAGCTTCAGCAGGGCGAACACTGAAGTTTTCTTT
CASSFSRANTEVFF
>TRBJ2-1|TRBV5-1|many|NA
TGCGCCAGCAGCTTGGAACAGGTGTACAATGAGCAGTTCTTC
CASSLEQVYNEQFF
>TRBJ1-1|TRBV20-1|many|NA
TGCAGTGCGAGGGGACGGCAGAGCACTGAAGCTTTCTTT
CSARGRQSTEAFF
>TRBJ1-2|TRBV20-1|many|NA
TGCAGTGCTAGCCCCGTGAGGCGGGTTAACTATGGCTACACCTTC
CSASPVRRVNYGYTF
>TRBJ2-7|TRBV20-1|NA|NA
TGCAGTGCTAGGGGGTCCTACAGGGTCTACGAGCAGTACTTC
CSARGSYRVYEQYF
>TRBJ2-3|TRBV4-2|NA|NA
TGTGCCAGCAGCCTAGCGGTGGGCGCAGATACGCAGTATTTT
CASSLAVGADTQYF
>TRBJ2-3|TRBV27|many|NA
TGTGCCAGCAGTTCGCGGTGGGGGGTCGCAGATACGCAGTATTTT
CASSSRWGVADTQYF
>TRBJ2-7|TRBV7-9|NA|NA
NA
CASSFYICSARDYGGEVTYEQYF
>TRBJ2-3|TRBV5-1|many|NA
TGCGCCAGCAGCTTGGCCAATCACTTAACAGATACGCAGTATTTT
CASSLANHLTDTQYF
>TRBJ1-6|TRBV20-1|many|NA
TGCAGTGCTAGAGATCTGGGCCTCGGGGGAGTTAATTCACCCCTCCACTTT
CSARDLGLGGVNSPLHF
>TRBJ1-1|TRBV7-9|many|NA
TGTGCCAGCAGCCCAACAGGGCGGACTGAAGCTTTCTTT
CASSPTGRTEAFF
>TRBJ2-3|TRBV6-5|many|NA
TGTGCCAGCAGCCCGGACGGGAGAGATACGCAGTATTTT
CASSPDGRDTQYF
>TRBJ1-2|TRBV20-1|few|NA
TGCAGTGCCTACGACGGTGGGGGACTTAACTATGGCTACACCTTC
CSAYDGGGLNYGYTF
>TRBJ2-7|TRBV6-5|many|TRBD1
TGTGCCAGCAGTTACACTACAGGGGGCTACGAGCAGTACTTC
CASSYTTGGYEQYF
>TRBJ2-7|TRBV6-1|many|NA
TGTGCCAGCAGTGAGCGGCCTCCTGACTACGAGCAGTACTTC
CASSERPPDYEQYF
>TRBJ2-5|TRBV5-1|many|NA
TGCGCCAGCAGCCTCCGGGACGTGGGCCAAGAGACCCAGTACTTC
CASSLRDVGQETQYF
>TRBJ1-1|TRBV5-1|medium-sized|NA
TGCGCCAGCAGCTTGGCAGCGGGATCTGAAGCTTTCTTT
CASSLAAGSEAFF
>TRBJ2-1|TRBV5-1|few|NA
TGCGCCAGCAGCTTGAGTAGATACTCCTCTTCCTACAATGAGCAGTTCTTC
CASSLSRYSSSYNEQFF
>TRBJ2-6|TRBV29-1|many|NA
TGCAGCGTTGAGGCTGGGGCTGGGGCCAACGTCCTGACTTTC
CSVEAGAGANVLTF
>TRBJ2-1|TRBV25-1|many|NA
TGTGCCAGCAGTGAAAGGCGGGGAATTCGTAACAATGAGCAGTTCTTC
CASSERRGIRNNEQFF
>TRBJ2-1|TRBV2|many|TRBD1
TGTGCCAGCAGGTCCCGACAGGGGACCTACAATGAGCAGTTCTTC
CASRSRQGTYNEQFF
>TRBJ1-1|TRBV10-3|many|NA
TGTGCCATCAGCATGGACAGAAACACTGAAGCTTTCTTT
CAISMDRNTEAFF
>TRBJ1-1|TRBV7-8|many|TRBD1
TGTGCCAGCAGCTTAGTGGGCGTCTTAGAAAGGGGGACAGAGGGCACTGAAGCTTTCTTT
CASSLVGVLERGTEGTEAFF
>TRBJ2-7|TRBV18|medium-sized|NA
TGTGCCAGCTCACCATTCGGACCGCAGTCGGGTGAGCAGTACTTC
CASSPFGPQSGEQYF
>TRBJ1-1|TRBV4-2|NA|NA
NA
CASSQDSRETQYFGPGDEAFF
>TRBJ1-2|TRBV18|once|NA
TGTGCCAGCTCACGTGCAGGGGATGGCTACACCTTC
CASSRAGDGYTF
>TRBJ2-3|TRBV20-1|many|TRBD2
TGCAGTGCTGGGATAGCGGGAGGATCGTCAGATACGCAGTATTTT
CSAGIAGGSSDTQYF